A selection of T cell receptor beta chains follows, all from one sample in a study of CD8+CD57+ T cells in acquired aplastic anemia. TCRdb called the reads again in MiXCR, with one record for every CDR3 protein. Of roughly 280,000 distinct CDR3 sequences listed, 45% to 65% are singletons. Source material: sorted CD4+, CD8+, or CD8+CD57+ T cells (not recorded which) from PBMCs. The receptor source for this set is a human donor with aplastic anemia. CDR3s include the opening cysteine and the closing phenylalanine or tryptophan. D genes are given only for firm matches. The size of a clone is reported for some rows only, either as once, few or many, or as a class for expanded clones.

V	D	size	J	CDR3	DNA
TRBV7-2	-	-	TRBJ2-7	CASSLVGASYEQYF	TGTGCCAGCAGCTTGGTCGGGGCTTCCTACGAGCAGTACTTC
TRBV2	-	-	TRBJ2-7	CASMRDWVGHEQYF	TGTGCCAGCATGAGGGACTGGGTGGGTCACGAGCAGTACTTC
TRBV15	-	many	TRBJ1-3	CATSSSGAGNTIYF	TGTGCCACCAGCAGTTCAGGGGCTGGAAACACCATATATTTT
TRBV5-1	-	-	TRBJ2-1	CASSLIPNRYEQFF	TGCGCCAGCAGCTTGATCCCAAATAGATATGAGCAGTTCTTC
TRBV29-1	TRBD2	-	TRBJ2-1	CSVGGLAVNEQFF	TGCAGCGTAGGGGGACTAGCGGTAAATGAGCAGTTCTTC
TRBV20-1	TRBD2	-	TRBJ2-5	CSAGRGWASGIQETQYF	TGCAGTGCTGGTAGAGGTTGGGCTAGCGGGATCCAAGAGACCCAGTACTTC
TRBV19	-	-	TRBJ2-3	CASGIGADGTDTQYF	TGTGCCAGTGGTATAGGAGCGGATGGCACAGATACGCAGTATTTT
TRBV3-1	-	many	TRBJ2-7	CASSQVAEQYF	TGTGCCAGCAGCCAAGTCGCCGAGCAGTACTTC
TRBV15	TRBD2	-	TRBJ2-2	CATSSGLAFTGELFF	TGTGCCACCAGCAGCGGACTAGCGTTCACCGGGGAGCTGTTTTTT
TRBV6-1	-	-	TRBJ1-4	CASSSDSGRQLFF	TGTGCCAGCAGTTCGGACAGCGGGAGGCAACTGTTTTTT
TRBV5-6	TRBD2	-	TRBJ2-2	CASSFNRLAGENTGELFF	TGTGCCAGCAGCTTCAACAGACTAGCGGGAGAGAACACCGGGGAGCTGTTTTTT
TRBV24-1	TRBD2	-	TRBJ2-1	CATSDSGTSGKPYNEEQFF	TGTGCCACCAGTGACTCCGGGACTAGCGGTAAGCCATACAATGAGGAGCAGTTCTTC
TRBV5-4	-	-	TRBJ1-2	CASSPKRGTYGYTF	TGTGCCAGCAGCCCGAAGCGGGGGACCTATGGCTACACCTTC
TRBV7-7	TRBD1	-	TRBJ1-5	CASSFIAGGLGNQPQHF	TGTGCCAGCAGCTTTATAGCAGGGGGTCTTGGCAATCAGCCCCAGCATTTT
TRBV20-1	-	few	TRBJ2-1	CSARVVDGPSYNEQFF	TGCAGTGCTAGAGTGGTGGACGGACCATCCTACAATGAGCAGTTCTTC
TRBV10-3	TRBD2	-	TRBJ2-1	CANSGDSGSSYNEQFF	TGTGCCAACTCAGGGGATAGCGGGAGTTCCTACAATGAGCAGTTCTTC
TRBV5-1	-	few	TRBJ2-7	CASSLGPAYEQYF	TGCGCCAGCAGCTTGGGGCCAGCTTACGAGCAGTACTTC
TRBV7-3	-	-	TRBJ2-1	CASSGRMSEQFF	TGTGCCAGCAGTGGTAGGATGAGTGAGCAGTTCTTC
TRBV24-1	-	few	TRBJ1-3	CATSVADCYSGNTIYF	TGTGCCACCAGTGTTGCGGACTGTTACTCTGGAAACACCATATATTTT
TRBV20-1	-	-	TRBJ1-1	CSARVTVEAFF	TGCAGTGCTAGAGTGACCGTTGAAGCTTTCTTT
TRBV5-1	TRBD2	-	TRBJ2-5	CASSRPSGEETQYF	TGCGCCAGCAGCAGACCAAGCGGGGAGGAGACCCAGTACTTC
TRBV5-1	-	-	TRBJ2-3	CASSLNYADTQYF	TGTGCCAGCAGCTTGAATTATGCAGATACGCAGTATTTT
TRBV2	-	-	TRBJ2-5	CASSEAWGNQPQYF	TGTGCCAGCAGTGAAGCCTGGGGCAATCAGCCCCAGTACTTC
TRBV6-2/TRBV6-3	-	-	TRBJ2-2	CASRQGLNTGELFF	TGTGCCAGCAGACAGGGACTGAACACCGGGGAGCTGTTTTTT
TRBV19	-	-	TRBJ1-4	CATRDLLDEKLFF	TGTGCCACCCGGGACCTCCTCGACGAAAAACTGTTTTTT